These 11 T cell receptor beta chains originate from one sample sequenced in a study of spatial heterogeneity in lung cancer (dated by TCRdb to between 2017 and 2020). Their target antigens are unknown. Here is what the overall study found, with its caveats: The tumor nonsynonymous mutation count correlated with the number of expanded alpha and beta TCRs within the tumor.

Receptor amplification or capture employed 5' RACE. For sequencing, a NextSeq 500 was employed. Clones were called with MiXCR by TCRdb after fastp trimmed the public reads at Q25, and only in-frame beta chains were retained. Each entry merges the rows of one CDR3 protein and shows their most common DNA and genes. Here the sample has over 2,000 distinct CDR3 sequences; 5.5% occur a single time. Approximately 18% of the sample rests with the top ten. The meaning of the sample's time point label: sample taken at primary tumor resection. The material was lung tumor tissue, obtained at surgery. The receptor set was obtained from a male donor with early-stage non-small cell lung cancer.

This clonotype rates as medium-sized. This beta chain is a stray sequence in a library constructed for alpha chains; its clone size is not meaningful. The chain recombines TRBV20-1 with TRBJ2-3; 13 nucleotides line up with TRBD2. CDR3 size: 16 residues. Germline V gene sequence: CDR1 DFQATT, CDR2 SNEGSKA (reference sequence). The V segment lost 7 bases and the J segment 4 bases; nucleotides outside the gene matches: 11. CDR3 loop: CSVHLRGLAGADTQYF. As DNA, the CDR3 is TGCAGTGTTCACCTGAGAGGACTAGCGGGGGCAGATACGCAGTATTTT.

Turning to this clonotype: This beta chain appears as a stray read in a library generated for alpha chains; its size is not informative. This chain links TRBV10-3 with TRBJ2-3; maybe TRBD2 (6 bases). The CDR3 is 15 amino acids. Germline CDR1 reads ENHRY; CDR2 reads SYGVKD. Deletions cut 0 bases from V and 0 bases from J, with 7 bases between. CDR3 protein: CAISESSGSTDTQYF. For the CDR3, the DNA is TGTGCCATCAGTGAGTCGAGCGGGAGCACAGATACGCAGTATTTT.

Turning to this clonotype: Found in a library prepared for alpha chains, this beta chain is an off-target read, and its abundance has little meaning. The J gene is TRBJ1-5, the V gene TRBV12-3 or TRBV12-4, with unresolved D. This CDR3 contains 21 residues. Trimming stripped 3 bases from V and 6 bases from J, with 33 bases between. CDR3 sequence reads: CASSFIPYFTVRRLEGQPQHF. The CDR3 DNA reads TGTGCCAGCAGTTTTATCCCGTACTTTACAGTTCGCCGCCTGGAAGGTCAGCCCCAGCATTTT.

This clonotype is deemed medium-sized. This beta chain slipped into a library made for alpha chains as a stray read, so its size is not meaningful. V and J are TRBV12-3 or TRBV12-4 and TRBJ2-2; D is possibly TRBD1 (6 bases). V was shortened by 6 bases and J by 4 bases, with 12 bases between the two germline ends. This CDR3 comprises 14 residues. CDR3 sequence (DNA): TGTGCCAGCAGAAGGGGGTCAAGCACCGGGGAGCTGTTTTTT. This sequence encodes CASRRGSSTGELFF.

This clonotype is deemed medium-sized. Being off target in a library aimed at alpha chains, this beta chain has a size of little meaning. This CDR3 reads CASSGGGAHTDTQYF. Written as DNA, the CDR3 is TGTGCCAGCAGCGGGGGGGGGGCGCACACAGATACGCAGTATTTT. This sequence joins TRBV12-3 or TRBV12-4 and TRBJ2-3, with 8 bases aligning to TRBD2. Germline trimming cut 6 bases from V and 2 bases from J; bases unmatched to any gene: 7. The CDR3 is 15 residues long.

In its sample, this clonotype was seen many times. This beta chain lies outside the target of a library built for alpha chains; its clone size means little. The rearrangement uses TRBV11-3 and TRBJ2-3; maybe TRBD2 (6 bases). The V gene lost 5 bases and the J gene lost 3 bases, with 15 bases spanning the gap. The CDR3 sequence is 15 residues long. The germline CDR1 and CDR2 sequences are SGHNT and YENEEA. CDR3 in amino acids: CASSRGTGVTDTQYF. Written as DNA, the CDR3 is TGTGCCAGCAGCCGTGGTACGGGGGTAACAGATACGCAGTATTTT.

The table lists this clonotype with many counts. This beta chain is an off-target read within a library intended for alpha chains, so its frequency means little. The chain uses TRBV25-1 and TRBJ1-2; D unresolved. The CDR3 sequence is 15 residues long. CDR1 and CDR2 (germline): MGHDK, SYGVNS. Trimming cost V 3 bases and J 5 bases, with 16 bases left between them. The CDR3 nucleotides read TGTGCCAGCAGTGAGGGGAAGGACTACGCTTATGGCTACACCTTC. Residues: CASSEGKDYAYGYTF.

About this clonotype: Within a library made for alpha chains, this beta chain is off target, and its count is uninformative. The rearrangement uses TRBV28 and TRBJ2-7, with 9 positions matching TRBD1. Germline V CDR1 and CDR2: MDHEN, SYDVKM. Losses at the gene ends were 5 bases for V and 7 bases for J; bases not matched to a gene: 15. CDR3 size: 16 residues. For the CDR3, the DNA is TGTGCCAGCAGTACCTCCAGCCGGGACAGGGCAGAAGAGCAGTACTTC. Amino acid sequence: CASSTSSRDRAEEQYF.

This clonotype has at least ten counts. Since the library was made to target alpha chains, this beta chain is a stray read and its abundance is not meaningful. The rearrangement uses TRBV12-3 or TRBV12-4 and TRBJ1-2; D remains ambiguous. The CDR3 is 14 amino acids. Trimming shortened V by 2 bases and J by 6 bases, and 13 bases separated the two germline ends. The CDR3 coding sequence is TGTGCCAGCAGTTTAAAGGGTTGGGTCCATGGCTACACCTTC. It encodes CASSLKGWVHGYTF.

Concerning this clonotype itself: The library was prepared for alpha chains; this beta chain is a stray read, so its frequency means little. The gene calls are TRBV7-9 and TRBJ1-1; D is unclear. With 1 base removed from V and 5 bases from J, the gap between germline ends came to 17 bases. This CDR3 contains 16 residues. Germline V gene lookup returns CDR1 SEHNR and CDR2 FQNEAQ (reference sequence). CDR3 sequence (DNA): TGTGCCAGCAGCTTAGAGAGAAAGGGCCTGGGGACTGAAGCTTTCTTT. It is translated as CASSLERKGLGTEAFF.

In its sample, this clonotype is medium-sized. With the library built for alpha chains, this beta chain is off target and its frequency is not meaningful. The gene calls are TRBV20-1 and TRBJ2-7; D perhaps matches TRBD2 (6 bases). V was clipped by 6 bases and J by 6 bases, with 15 bases between them. The CDR3 has 12 amino acids. Germline values: CDR1 DFQATT, CDR2 SNEGSKA (reference sequence). The CDR3 DNA reads TGCAGTGCACCAAACGAGGGAGGCGAGCAGTACTTC. Protein sequence: CSAPNEGGEQYF.